This T cell receptor (beta chain) was obtained from a study of shared clonotypes between healthy human individuals. About the research overall: Each donor's CD4 naive and CD4 memory cells filled three plates apiece, CD8 naive two, and CD8 memory one.

Germline CDR1 SQVTM, CDR2 ANQGSEA. There are 15 residues in the CDR3. V gave up 1 base and J gave up 1 base, with 14 bases separating them. About this clone itself: Its specificity is not known.

General study findings and limits: Among donors, the sharing of clonotypes was expected to be influenced by sequencing depth.

Assay execution proceeded at the deep level. The DNA input per sorted-subset replicate PCR was 200 ng, corresponding to roughly 31,000 T cell genomes. Sequencing used immunoSEQ multiplex PCR; TCRdb keeps in-frame clones, though not all of them. The sample holds approximately 2,200,000 clones; about 93% are singletons and the top ten take 1.5% to 2%. Naive CD8 cells were CD45RO-negative, positively selected for CCR7, excluding terminally differentiated effector memory CD45RA+ cells. The sequenced sample consisted of naive CD8+ T cells from PBMCs. The clonotype originates from a man younger than 35 in good health. Some clones in this sample may be carry-over from other donors' samples. This chain uses TRBV29-1 with TRBJ2-7, with D maybe TRBD1 (6 bases). CDR3 nucleotides: TGCAGCGTTGAAGTAGTAGGGGGTGTTTCCTACGAGCAGTACTTC. Its protein product is CSVEVVGGVSYEQYF.